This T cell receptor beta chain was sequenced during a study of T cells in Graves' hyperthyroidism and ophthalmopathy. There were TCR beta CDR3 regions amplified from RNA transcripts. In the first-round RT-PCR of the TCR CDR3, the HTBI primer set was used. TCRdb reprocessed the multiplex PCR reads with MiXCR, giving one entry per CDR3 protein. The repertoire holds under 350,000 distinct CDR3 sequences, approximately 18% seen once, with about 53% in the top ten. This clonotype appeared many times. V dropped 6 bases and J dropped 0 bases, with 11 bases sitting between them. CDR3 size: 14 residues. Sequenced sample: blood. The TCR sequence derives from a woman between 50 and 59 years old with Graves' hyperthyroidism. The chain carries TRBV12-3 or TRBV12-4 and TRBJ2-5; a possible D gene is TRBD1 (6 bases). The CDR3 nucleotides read TGTGCCAGCAGCCTCCAGGGGTACCAAGAGACCCAGTACTTC. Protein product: CASSLQGYQETQYF.